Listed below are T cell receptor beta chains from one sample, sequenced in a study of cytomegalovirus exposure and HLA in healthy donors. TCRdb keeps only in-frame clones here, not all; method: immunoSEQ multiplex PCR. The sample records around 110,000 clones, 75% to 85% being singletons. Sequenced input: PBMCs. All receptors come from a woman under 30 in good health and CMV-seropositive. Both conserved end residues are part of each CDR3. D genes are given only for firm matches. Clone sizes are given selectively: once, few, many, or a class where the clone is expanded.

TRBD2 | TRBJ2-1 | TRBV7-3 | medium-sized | TGTGCCAGCAGCCGACTAGCGGGGCACAACAATGAGCAGTTCTTC | CASSRLAGHNNEQFF
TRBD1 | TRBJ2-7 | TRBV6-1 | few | TGTGCCAGCAGGGGAGACAGGGGAAGGACCTACGAGCAGTACTTC | CASRGDRGRTYEQYF
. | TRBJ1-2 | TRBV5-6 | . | TGTGCCAGCAGCCTTGGACATGCGCTGGGCTACACCTTC | CASSLGHALGYTF
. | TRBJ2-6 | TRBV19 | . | TGTGCCAGTACGGAGGGCCTCTCTGGGGCCAACGTCCTGACTTTC | CASTEGLSGANVLTF
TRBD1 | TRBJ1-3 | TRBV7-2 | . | TGTGCCAGCAGGAGAGACAGGGACCTCCGCTCTGGAAACACCATATATTTT | CASRRDRDLRSGNTIYF
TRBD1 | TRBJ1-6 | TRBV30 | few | TGTGCCTGGGGGACAGGGGGCGGTTCACCCCTCCACTTT | CAWGTGGGSPLHF
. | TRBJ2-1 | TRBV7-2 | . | TGTGCCAGCAGCTTAGCGCGGGGCTCCTACAATGAGCAGTTCTTC | CASSLARGSYNEQFF
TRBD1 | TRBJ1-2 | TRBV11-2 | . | TGTGCCAGCAGCTTAGAGTTGGAGGAGGCGGGAGGGGGCGGCTACACCTTC | CASSLELEEAGGGGYTF
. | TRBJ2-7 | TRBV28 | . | TGTGCCAGCATTACACCAGGAAGGACCTACGAGCAGTACTTC | CASITPGRTYEQYF
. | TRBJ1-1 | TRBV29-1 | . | TGCAGCGTTGGAGCCGTAATGGCTGAAGCTTTCTTT | CSVGAVMAEAFF
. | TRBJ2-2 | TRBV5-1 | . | TGCGCCAGCAGCTCTCAGGGATCCGGGGAGCTGTTTTTT | CASSSQGSGELFF
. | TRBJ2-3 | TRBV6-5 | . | TGTGCCAGCAGTTCTCCCCGCACAGATACGCAGTATTTT | CASSSPRTDTQYF
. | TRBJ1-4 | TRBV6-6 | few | TGTGCCAGCAGTTACAGGGGTAATGAAAAACTGTTTTTT | CASSYRGNEKLFF
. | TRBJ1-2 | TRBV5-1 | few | TGCGCCAGCAGCAGATATACAGCGGATGGCTACACCTTC | CASSRYTADGYTF
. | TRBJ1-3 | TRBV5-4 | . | TGTGCCAGCAGCTCTAACGGACAGGGAAACACCATATATTTT | CASSSNGQGNTIYF
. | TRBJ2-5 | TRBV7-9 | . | TGTGCCAGCAGCTTAGACAGGGAGACAGAGACCCAGTACTTC | CASSLDRETETQYF
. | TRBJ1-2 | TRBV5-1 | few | TGCGCCAGCAGCTTGGGGCCCTCACCTAACTATGGCTACACCTTC | CASSLGPSPNYGYTF
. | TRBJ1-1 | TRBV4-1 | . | TGCGCCAGCAGCTATAGGGACACCCAGGTGAGCACTGAAGCTTTCTTT | CASSYRDTQVSTEAFF
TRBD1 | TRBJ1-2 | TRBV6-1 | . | TGTGCCAGCAGACGGACAGGGGGTTATGGCTACACCTTC | CASRRTGGYGYTF
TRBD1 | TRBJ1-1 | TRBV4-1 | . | TGCGCCAGTTCGGGACAGGGGTTCACTGAAGCTTTCTTT | CASSGQGFTEAFF
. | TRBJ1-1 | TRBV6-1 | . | TGTGCCAGCACCATAGGGAGGGGTAACACTGAAGCTTTCTTT | CASTIGRGNTEAFF
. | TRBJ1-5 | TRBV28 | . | TGTGCCAGCAGGAGGATAGAAGAGCCCCAGCATTTT | CASRRIEEPQHF
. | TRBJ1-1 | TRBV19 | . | TGTGCCAGTAGTATACTCCAGGGAAAAGGGGGTACTGAAGCTTTCTTT | CASSILQGKGGTEAFF
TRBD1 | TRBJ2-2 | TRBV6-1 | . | TGTGCCAGCAGTGAAGCGCGGTTGGAGGACAGGTTGAACACCGGGGAGCTGTTTTTT | CASSEARLEDRLNTGELFF
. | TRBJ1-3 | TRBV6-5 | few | TGTGCCAGCAAAAAGAGGAGGTTCTCTGGAAACACCATATATTTT | CASKKRRFSGNTIYF
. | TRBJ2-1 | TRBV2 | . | TGTGCCAGCAGTGAACCATCGCGGGATGAGCAGTTCTTC | CASSEPSRDEQFF
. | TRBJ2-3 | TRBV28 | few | TGTGCCAGCAGTACGGGGGATACGCAGTATTTT | CASSTGDTQYF
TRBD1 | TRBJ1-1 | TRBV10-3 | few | TGTGCCATCAGTGGTAGGGACAGGGAGGTGACTGAAGCTTTCTTT | CAISGRDREVTEAFF
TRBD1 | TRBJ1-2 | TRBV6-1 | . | TGTGCCAGCAGTAAGCGGACAGGGCGCGACTATGGCTACACCTTC | CASSKRTGRDYGYTF
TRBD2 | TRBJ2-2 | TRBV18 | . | TGTGCCAGCTCACCACTTGGGACTAGGAACACCGGGGAGCTGTTTTTT | CASSPLGTRNTGELFF
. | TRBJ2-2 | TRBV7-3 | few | TGTGCCAGCAGCCGAAACCCAGGGGACACCGGGGAGCTGTTTTTT | CASSRNPGDTGELFF
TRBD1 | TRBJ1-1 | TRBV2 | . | TGTGCCAGCAGTGAAAGGACAGGTACTGAAGCTTTCTTT | CASSERTGTEAFF
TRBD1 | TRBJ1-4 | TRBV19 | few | TGTGCCAGTTTTGACAGGGCCGGGGAAAAACTGTTTTTT | CASFDRAGEKLFF
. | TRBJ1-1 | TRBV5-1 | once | TGCGCCAGCAGCTTTTCAGGAGGGTATAGCGACACTGAAGCTTTCTTT | CASSFSGGYSDTEAFF
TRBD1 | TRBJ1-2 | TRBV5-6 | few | TGTGCCAGCAGCCCTGACAGGGGGCTGGACTATGGCTACACCTTC | CASSPDRGLDYGYTF
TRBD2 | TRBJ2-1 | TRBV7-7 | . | TGTGCTAGCAGCTACCCCAAGCGCGGGAGGAGCTCCTACAATGAGCAGTTCTTC | CASSYPKRGRSSYNEQFF
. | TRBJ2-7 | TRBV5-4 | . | TGTGCCAGCAGGCGGGACAGCTCCTACGAGCAGTACTTC | CASRRDSSYEQYF
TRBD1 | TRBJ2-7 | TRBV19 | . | TGTGCCAGTAGTATAGGTGGACAGGGACGCTACGAGCAGTACTTC | CASSIGGQGRYEQYF
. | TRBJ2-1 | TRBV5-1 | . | TGCGCCAGCAGCCCTAGCTCCTACAATGAGCAGTTCTTC | CASSPSSYNEQFF
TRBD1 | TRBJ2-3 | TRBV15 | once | TGTGCCACCAGCGGGGACAGGGGGAGAGATACGCAGTATTTT | CATSGDRGRDTQYF
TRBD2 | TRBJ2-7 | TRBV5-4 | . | TGTGCCAGCAGTTCTTCCCCGACTAGCGGGAGGGGGGGGGAGCAGTACTTC | CASSSSPTSGRGGEQYF
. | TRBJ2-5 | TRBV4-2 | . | TGTGCCAGCAGCCAAGACGCAGGGGTGAGAGAGACCCAGTACTTC | CASSQDAGVRETQYF